Following are 3 T cell receptor beta chains from one sample sequenced in a study of control samples from healthy donors and cancer patients. Data came from immunoSEQ multiplex PCR; TCRdb stores just in-frame clones and leaves some out. The sample lists some 94,000 clones, around 87% occurring once. The sample was blood. Receptor source: a woman aged 45-59 years in good health.

This chain joins TRBV3-1 (or the pseudogene TRBV3-2) and TRBJ2-5, with a possible D match to TRBD2 (6 bases). Trimming pared 1 base from V and 2 bases from J, leaving 17 bases between. This CDR3 region has 17 residues. The V gene's germline CDR1 is LGHDT and CDR2 YNNKEL (reference sequence). In DNA form, the CDR3 reads TGTGCCAGCAGCCAAGTTCGAGGCGGGGATGATCAAGAGACCCAGTACTTC. Translation: CASSQVRGGDDQETQYF.

The chain couples TRBV27 to TRBJ2-5, with 13 nucleotides matching TRBD2. V trimming: 5 bases; J trimming: 4 bases; junction bases outside the gene matches: 13. Per germline, CDR1 MNHEY and CDR2 SMNVEV (reference sequence). The CDR3 has 18 amino acids. CDR3 residues: CASSGRTSGGIKLETQYF. The CDR3 region has the DNA TGTGCCAGCAGTGGGCGGACTAGCGGGGGTATTAAGTTAGAGACCCAGTACTTC.

Written as DNA, the CDR3 is TGTGCCAGCAGTGACAACTCTGGGGCCAACGTCCTGACTTTC. As protein: CASSDNSGANVLTF. The chain has TRBV6-1 and TRBJ2-6, with D hard to call. The CDR3 contains 14 residues. Germline V gene lookup returns CDR1 MNHNS and CDR2 SASEGT. Between the trimmed V and J ends, which lost 3 bases and 0 bases, there was a span of 3 bases.